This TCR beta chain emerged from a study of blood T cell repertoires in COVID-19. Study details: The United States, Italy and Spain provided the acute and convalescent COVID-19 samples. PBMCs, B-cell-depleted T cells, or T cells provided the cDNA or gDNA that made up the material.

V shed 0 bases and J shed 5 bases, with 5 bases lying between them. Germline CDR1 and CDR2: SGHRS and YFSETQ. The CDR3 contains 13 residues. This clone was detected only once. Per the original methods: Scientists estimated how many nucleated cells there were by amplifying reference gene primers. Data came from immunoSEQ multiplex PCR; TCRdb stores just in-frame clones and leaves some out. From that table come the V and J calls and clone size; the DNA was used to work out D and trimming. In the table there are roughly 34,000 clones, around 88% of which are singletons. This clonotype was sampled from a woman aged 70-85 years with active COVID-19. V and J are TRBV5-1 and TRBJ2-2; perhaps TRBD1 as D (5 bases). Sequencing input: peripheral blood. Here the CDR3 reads CASSLDRTGELFF. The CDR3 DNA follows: TGCGCCAGCAGCTTGGACAGGACCGGGGAGCTGTTTTTT.